One and the same sample provided the 22 T cell receptor beta chains below, sequenced in a study of T-cell memory formation after mild COVID-19. TCRdb re-derived calls from the 5' RACE reads in MiXCR, one entry per CDR3 protein. The repertoire holds hundreds of thousands of distinct CDR3 sequences, around 15% seen once, with around 22% in the top ten. The sequencing sample was made of PBMCs or a T cell subset sorted from them (not recorded which). Every receptor here comes from a man between 18 and 29 years old who had mild COVID-19 (a few samples of this study predate the infection). Cell type and time point are not known.

CDR3 sequence reads: CASSGGWNTGELFF. CDR3 DNA: TGTGCCAGCTCAGGGGGCTGGAACACCGGGGAGCTGTTTTTT. The rearrangement links TRBV2 to TRBJ2-2, with 8 bases lining up with TRBD1. The CDR3 has 14 residues. Germline values: CDR1 SNHLY, CDR2 FYNNEI. With 8 bases clipped from V and 1 base from J, the junction kept 3 bases outside the gene matches.

At least ten counts were recorded for this clonotype. V usage is TRBV4-2 and J usage is TRBJ2-1; D unresolved. CDR1 is LGHNA, CDR2 YNFKEQ, per germline. The germline V and J ends were trimmed by 0 bases and 7 bases, with 7 bases remaining between them. CDR3 size: 13 residues. This CDR3 reads CASSQEPGNEQFF. CDR3 in DNA: TGTGCCAGCAGCCAAGAGCCCGGGAATGAGCAGTTCTTC.

CDR3 loop: CASSSGPAGGTDTQYF. CDR3 in DNA: TGTGCCAGCAGCTCGGGCCCCGCCGGGGGCACAGATACGCAGTATTTT. The chain joins TRBV7-2 to TRBJ2-3; possible D gene TRBD2, 5 bases. V was trimmed by 4 bases and J by 1 base, leaving 15 bases between them. Germline CDR1 reads SGHTA; CDR2 reads FQGNSA. The CDR3 covers 16 residues.

This clonotype showed up just a few times. The chain links TRBV13 to TRBJ1-2; D not certain. CDR1 and CDR2 from the germline V gene are PRHDT and FYEKMQ (reference sequence). Trimming took off 3 bases at V and 7 bases at J, with 18 bases between the two ends. The CDR3 contains 15 residues. CDR3 loop: CASSLSGPSMGGYTF. Written as DNA, the CDR3 is TGTGCCAGCAGCTTGTCCGGTCCCTCTATGGGTGGCTACACCTTC.

This clonotype was seen only a few times. CDR3: CASSFGGMREKLFF. DNA of the CDR3: TGTGCCAGCAGTTTTGGGGGGATGAGGGAAAAACTGTTTTTT. The chain recombines TRBV12-3 or TRBV12-4 with TRBJ1-4; D is possibly TRBD1 (5 bases). The CDR3 length is 14 residues. Between the trimmed V and J ends, which lost 3 bases and 8 bases, there was a span of 13 bases.

This clonotype was seen more than once but under ten times. This sequence joins TRBV28 and TRBJ2-1; 10 nucleotides line up with TRBD2. V dropped 3 bases and J dropped 0; count of bases not matched to a gene: 11. Germline assignment: CDR1 MDHEN and CDR2 SYDVKM. The length of the CDR3 is 19 residues. Written as DNA, the CDR3 is TGTGCCAGCAGTTTCCCGGCTAGCGGGGGAACAAGCTCCTACAATGAGCAGTTCTTC. Amino acid sequence: CASSFPASGGTSSYNEQFF.

The genes are TRBV12-3 or TRBV12-4 and TRBJ2-7; 10 bases agree with TRBD1. The CDR3 covers 19 residues. The ends lost 6 bases at V and 3 bases at J; junction bases unmatched: 20. The DNA for the CDR3 is TGTGCCAGCAGGCGACAGGGGGCCCGTTGGGGTTCTAGGGACTACGAGCAGTACTTC. Amino acid sequence: CASRRQGARWGSRDYEQYF.

This clonotype has only a few counts. The J gene is TRBJ2-7, the V gene TRBV20-1; the match to TRBD1 covers 8 bases. V was pared by 5 bases and J by 0 bases, with 3 bases of the junction left unmatched. Germline V CDR1 and CDR2: DFQATT, SNEGSKA (reference sequence). This CDR3 region has 13 residues. The CDR3 loop reads CSALGQGSYEQYF. The CDR3 bases are TGCAGTGCTCTTGGACAGGGCTCCTACGAGCAGTACTTC.

The table lists this clonotype with a few counts. The V and J genes are TRBV4-1 and TRBJ2-1; the D gene is possibly TRBD2 (6 bases). Trimming cost V 7 bases and J 7 bases, with 14 bases left between them. Germline V gives CDR1 MGHRA, CDR2 YSYEKL. The CDR3 is 13 amino acids. The CDR3 DNA follows: TGCGCCAGCAACCGGCCGGGGACTAATGAGCAGTTCTTC. Protein: CASNRPGTNEQFF.

In its sample, this clonotype was seen a few times. CDR3 protein: CSVDRGEGGELFF. CDR3 nucleotide sequence: TGCAGCGTGGATAGAGGAGAGGGAGGGGAGCTGTTTTTT. The chain has TRBV29-1 and TRBJ2-2; tentative D call: TRBD2 (5 bases). Per germline, CDR1 SQVTM and CDR2 ANQGSEA. The CDR3 consists of 13 residues. The V and J ends lost 6 bases and 8 bases respectively, with 16 bases between them.

This chain uses TRBV6-5 with TRBJ1-2; 7 nucleotides line up with TRBD1. The CDR3 consists of 15 residues. Germline V gene sequence: CDR1 MNHEY, CDR2 SVGAGI. V lost 10 bases to trimming and J lost 0 bases; unmatched junction nucleotides: 11. In DNA, the CDR3 is TGTGCCACCGTCCAACAGGGGACAGCTAACTATGGCTACACCTTC. It encodes CATVQQGTANYGYTF.

The chain employs TRBV5-1 and TRBJ2-7; maybe TRBD2 (5 bases). Germline V gives CDR1 SGHRS, CDR2 YFSETQ. The CDR3 covers 12 residues. Trimming stripped 3 bases from V and 8 bases from J, with 12 bases between. The CDR3 DNA reads TGCGCCAGCAGCTCGGACGGGAATAAGCAGTACTTC. This encodes CASSSDGNKQYF.

A few counts support this clonotype. The chain links TRBV6-5 to TRBJ1-2, with 9 bases matching TRBD1. The ends lost 2 bases at V and 2 bases at J; junction bases unmatched: 3. In germline, CDR1 is MNHEY, CDR2 SVGAGI. This CDR3 comprises 15 residues. DNA of the CDR3: TGTGCCAGCAGTTACAGCGGGACAGGGAACTATGGCTACACCTTC. Translated: CASSYSGTGNYGYTF.

J is TRBJ2-4 and V is TRBV7-6, with D possibly being TRBD1 (5 bases). CDR3 length: 16 amino acids. V was cut by 7 bases and J by 6 bases, with 22 bases left in between. CDR1 is SGHVS, CDR2 FNYEAQ, per germline. The CDR3 region has the DNA TGTGCCAGCATCCCTAGGCCAGGGCAGAAAAGAAACATTCAGTACTTC. Encoded protein: CASIPRPGQKRNIQYF.

The chain recombines TRBV6-1 with TRBJ2-7; D gene uncertain. Germline loops: CDR1 MNHNS, CDR2 SASEGT. V was cut by 5 bases and J by 6 bases, with 11 bases left in between. CDR3 size: 12 residues. As DNA, the CDR3 is TGTGCCAGCAGTCAAGGGTCGAGCGAGCAGTACGTC. This translates into CASSQGSSEQYV.

This clonotype has a single count. The chain couples TRBV6-1 to TRBJ2-2; D is perhaps TRBD2 (5 bases). Germline V gene sequence: CDR1 MNHNS, CDR2 SASEGT. V shed 5 bases and J shed 4 bases, with 17 bases lying between them. The CDR3 sequence is 16 residues long. This chain's CDR3 is CASSPYRAAGTGELFF. CDR3 nucleotides: TGTGCCAGCAGTCCCTACCGGGCCGCGGGCACCGGGGAGCTGTTTTTT.

For this clonotype: At one end, the junction sequence differs from germline, possibly due to a read error. The CDR3 DNA reads as TGTGCCAGCAGTGAAGTGGGTCCACCGGTCTTC. This gives the protein CASSEVGPPVF. The chain uses TRBV2 and TRBJ2-1; D is unclear. The CDR3 sequence is 11 residues long. Germline V CDR1 and CDR2: SNHLY, FYNNEI.

V gene TRBV5-1 combines with J gene TRBJ2-5; 8 nucleotides align to TRBD2. With 3 bases clipped from V and 5 bases from J, the junction kept 12 bases outside the gene matches. The CDR3 covers 16 residues. Germline V gene lookup returns CDR1 SGHRS and CDR2 YFSETQ. The CDR3 spells CASSWTGTSRLETQYF. The CDR3 DNA sequence: TGCGCCAGCAGCTGGACCGGGACTAGTAGGCTTGAGACCCAGTACTTC.

The sample holds a few counts of this clonotype. The chain recombines TRBV28 with TRBJ2-1; D remains unclear. The CDR3 has 11 residues. The germline CDR1 and CDR2 sequences are MDHEN and SYDVKM. V was shortened by 7 bases and J by 7 bases, with 8 bases between the two germline ends. CDR3 nucleotides: TGTGCCAGCACGAGTCTGAATGAGCAGTTCTTC. It encodes CASTSLNEQFF.

There are a few counts of this clonotype. The DNA of the CDR3 is TGTGCCAGCAGCCAAGATCTTGGGGCGCCCCAGCATTTT. Translation gives CASSQDLGAPQHF. The rearrangement uses TRBV4-2 and TRBJ1-5, with D tentatively TRBD1 (5 bases). CDR3 size: 13 residues. Between the trimmed V and J ends, which lost 0 bases and 9 bases, there was a span of 9 bases. Germline CDR1 is LGHNA and CDR2 is YNFKEQ.

This chain uses TRBV28 with TRBJ1-2; tentative D call: TRBD1 (5 bases). CDR3 size: 14 residues. CDR1 and CDR2 (germline): MDHEN, SYDVKM. V was pared by 7 bases and J by 7 bases, with 19 bases between. The CDR3 DNA reads as TGTGCCAGCACCGGGGACCGCCACGTCGGTGGCTACACCTTC. It translates to CASTGDRHVGGYTF.

The chain recombines TRBV7-9 with TRBJ1-3; D is unresolved. Germline CDR1 and CDR2: SEHNR and FQNEAQ (reference sequence). The CDR3 spans 13 residues. The V gene lost 4 bases and the J gene lost 3 bases, with 7 bases spanning the gap. CDR3 nucleotide sequence: TGTGCCAGCAGCTCGGACGGTGGAAACACCATATATTTT. This gives the protein CASSSDGGNTIYF. Full variable domain (remainder filled in from reference TRBV7-9 and TRBJ1-3): DTGVSQNPRHKITKRGQNVTFRCDPISEHNRLYWYRQTLGQGPEFLTYFQNEAQLEKSRLLSDRFSAERPKGSFSTLEIQRTEQGDSAMYLCASSSDGGNTIYFGEGSWLTVV.